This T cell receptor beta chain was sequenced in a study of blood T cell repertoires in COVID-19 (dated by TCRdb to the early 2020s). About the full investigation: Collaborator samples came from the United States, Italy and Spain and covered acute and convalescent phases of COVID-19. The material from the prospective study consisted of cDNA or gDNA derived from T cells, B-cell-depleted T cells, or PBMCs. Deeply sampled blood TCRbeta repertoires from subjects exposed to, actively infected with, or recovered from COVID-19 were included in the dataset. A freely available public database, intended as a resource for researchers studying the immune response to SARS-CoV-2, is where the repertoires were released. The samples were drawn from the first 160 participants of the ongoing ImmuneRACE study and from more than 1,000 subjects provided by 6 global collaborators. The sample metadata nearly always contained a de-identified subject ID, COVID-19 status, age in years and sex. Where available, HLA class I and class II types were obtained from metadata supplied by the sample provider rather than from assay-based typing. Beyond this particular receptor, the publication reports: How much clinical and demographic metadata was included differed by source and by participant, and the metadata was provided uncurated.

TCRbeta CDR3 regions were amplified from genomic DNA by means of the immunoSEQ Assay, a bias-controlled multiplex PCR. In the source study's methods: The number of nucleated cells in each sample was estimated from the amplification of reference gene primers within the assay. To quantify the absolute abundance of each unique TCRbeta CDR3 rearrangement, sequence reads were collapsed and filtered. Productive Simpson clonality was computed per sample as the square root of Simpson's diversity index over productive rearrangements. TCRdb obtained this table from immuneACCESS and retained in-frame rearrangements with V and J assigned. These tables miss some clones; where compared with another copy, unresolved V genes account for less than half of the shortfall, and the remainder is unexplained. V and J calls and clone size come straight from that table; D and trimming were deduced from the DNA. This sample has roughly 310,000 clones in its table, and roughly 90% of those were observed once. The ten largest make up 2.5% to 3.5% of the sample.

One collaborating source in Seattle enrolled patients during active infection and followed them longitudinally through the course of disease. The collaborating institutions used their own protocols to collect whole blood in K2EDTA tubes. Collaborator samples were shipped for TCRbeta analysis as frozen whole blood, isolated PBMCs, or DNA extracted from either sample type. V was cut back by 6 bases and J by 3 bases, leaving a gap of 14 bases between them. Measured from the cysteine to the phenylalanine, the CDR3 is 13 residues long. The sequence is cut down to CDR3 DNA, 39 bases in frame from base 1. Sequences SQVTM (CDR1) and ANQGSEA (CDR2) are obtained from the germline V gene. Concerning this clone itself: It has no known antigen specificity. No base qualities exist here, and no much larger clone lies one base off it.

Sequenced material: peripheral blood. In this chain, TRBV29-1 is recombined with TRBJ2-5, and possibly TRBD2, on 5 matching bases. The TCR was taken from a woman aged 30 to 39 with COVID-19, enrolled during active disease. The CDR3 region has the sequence CSVIGSAKETQYF. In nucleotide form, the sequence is TGCAGCGTAATAGGGAGTGCTAAAGAGACCCAGTACTTC.